Below, 26 T cell receptor beta chains from the same sample are listed, as sequenced in a study of blood T cell repertoires in COVID-19. Libraries were prepared by immunoSEQ multiplex PCR; TCRdb keeps only in-frame clonotypes and omits some of them. The profile shows 350,000 to 400,000 clones, roughly 87% of them singletons. Sequencing was carried out using PBMCs or T cells enriched from blood (not recorded which). These receptors all come from a woman in her thirties who had recovered from COVID-19.

Regarding this clone: This sample also contains other DNA sequences that code for the same CDR3. The rearrangement uses TRBV7-2 and TRBJ2-7; 9 nucleotides align to TRBD2. The CDR3 has 14 residues. CDR1 is SGHTA, CDR2 FQGNSA, per germline. V trimming: 4 bases; J trimming: 2 bases; junction bases outside the gene matches: 3. DNA of the CDR3: TGTGCCAGCAGCTCCTCTAGCGGGGCCTACGAGCAGTACTTC. Amino acid sequence: CASSSSSGAYEQYF. The full variable domain, its missing parts supplied by reference TRBV7-2 and TRBJ2-7, is GAGVSQSPSNKVTEKGKDVELRCDPISGHTALYWYRQSLGQGLEFLIYFQGNSAPDKSGLPSDRFSAERTGGSVSTLTIQRTQQEDSAVYLCASSSSSGAYEQYFGPGTRLTVT.

The chain combines TRBV7-2 with TRBJ1-2; D unclear. This CDR3 contains 12 residues. Trimming pared 1 base from V and 6 bases from J, leaving 6 bases between. Germline V gene sequence: CDR1 SGHTA, CDR2 FQGNSA. This chain's CDR3 is CASSLVSNGYTF. The CDR3 nucleotides are TGTGCCAGCAGCTTAGTATCTAATGGCTACACCTTC.

The chain links TRBV2 to TRBJ1-2; D is possibly TRBD1 (5 bases). V was clipped by 4 bases and J by 5 bases, with 11 bases between them. CDR1 is SNHLY and CDR2 is FYNNEI in the germline V gene. There are 13 residues in the CDR3. CDR3 residues: CASSGGTGYGYTF. The CDR3 DNA reads TGTGCCAGCAGTGGCGGGACGGGTTATGGCTACACCTTC.

The rearrangement joins TRBV6-5 to TRBJ2-7; unclear D gene. V was clipped by 8 bases and J by 3 bases, with 17 bases between them. Germline values: CDR1 MNHEY, CDR2 SVGAGI. The CDR3 runs to 14 residues. In nucleotides, the CDR3 is TGTGCCAGCGGTTCCCAGCTAGGTGGCTACGAGCAGTACTTC. Translation: CASGSQLGGYEQYF.

This clone has a single count. The rearrangement joins TRBV27 to TRBJ2-1, with 8 bases aligning to TRBD2. V lost 3 bases, J lost 7 bases, and 5 bases stayed unmatched. Germline V gene lookup returns CDR1 MNHEY and CDR2 SMNVEV (reference sequence). The CDR3 consists of 14 residues. The CDR3 loop is CASSFPGLGNEQFF. CDR3 bases: TGTGCCAGCAGTTTCCCGGGACTAGGGAATGAGCAGTTCTTC.

This clone was seen just once. The chain employs TRBV15 and TRBJ2-2; D may be TRBD1 (5 bases). CDR3 length: 14 residues. The germline V and J ends were trimmed by 1 base and 6 bases, with 9 bases remaining between them. Germline CDR1 reads LNHNV; CDR2 reads YYDKDF (reference sequence). DNA of the CDR3: TGTGCCACCAGCAGAGGGGGCTTGGCCGGGGAGCTGTTTTTT. Amino acids: CATSRGGLAGELFF.

The genes are TRBV7-2 and TRBJ1-2; D is unresolved. V dropped 5 bases and J dropped 4 bases, with 14 bases sitting between them. The CDR3 covers 14 residues. Per the germline V gene, CDR1 is SGHTA and CDR2 is FQGNSA. The CDR3 DNA reads as TGTGCCAGCAGCCCAGACGCAGGATCCTATGGCTACACCTTC. As protein: CASSPDAGSYGYTF.

V and J are TRBV10-2 and TRBJ2-2; D not certain. The CDR3 loop spans 14 amino acids. In germline, CDR1 is WSHSY, CDR2 SAAADI. The V gene lost 5 bases and the J gene lost 4 bases, with 11 bases spanning the gap. The CDR3 reads CASSPSVVTGELFF. The CDR3 DNA sequence: TGCGCCAGCAGTCCGAGCGTCGTCACCGGGGAGCTGTTTTTT.

The chain couples TRBV2 to TRBJ1-6, with a possible D match to TRBD1 (5 bases). The CDR3 is 15 amino acids. V gave up 8 bases and J gave up 5 bases, with 16 bases separating them. CDR1 and CDR2 from the germline V gene are SNHLY and FYNNEI. The CDR3 DNA is TGTGCCAGCCATGACGGCACGACAGATAATTCACCCCTCCACTTT. This translates into CASHDGTTDNSPLHF.

This rearrangement joins TRBV2 to TRBJ1-5, with D possibly TRBD1 on 5 matching bases. Germline CDR1 SNHLY, CDR2 FYNNEI. The CDR3 extends over 14 amino acids. Trimming took 4 bases from V and 3 from J, leaving 10 bases between them. Here the CDR3 DNA reads TGTGCCAGCAGTGCTCAGGGCGTCAATCAGCCCCAGCATTTT. The encoded protein is CASSAQGVNQPQHF.

The chain uses TRBV30 and TRBJ1-2, with a possible D match to TRBD1 (6 bases). The CDR3 is made up of 12 amino acids. V gave up 4 bases and J gave up 4 bases, with 10 bases separating them. CDR1 GTSNPN and CDR2 SVGIG come from the germline V gene (reference sequence). The CDR3 nucleotides are TGTGCCTGGACACAGGGAGCCTATGGCTACACCTTC. Translation gives CAWTQGAYGYTF.

V usage is TRBV7-8 and J usage is TRBJ2-3, with D tentatively TRBD1 (5 bases). The CDR3 has 13 residues. Trimming left V 3 bases short and J 1 base short, with 5 bases between. Germline CDR1 and CDR2: SGHVS and FQNEAQ. The CDR3 is CASSFRGTDTQYF. The CDR3 DNA is TGTGCCAGCAGCTTCAGGGGCACAGATACGCAGTATTTT.

This CDR3 is CASSLGDRYTDTQYF. In DNA, the CDR3 is TGCGCCAGCAGCTTGGGGGACAGGTACACAGATACGCAGTATTTT. The chain employs TRBV5-1 and TRBJ2-3; TRBD1 matches 8 bases. The V gene's germline CDR1 is SGHRS and CDR2 YFSETQ. This CDR3 spans 15 amino acids. V dropped 0 bases and J dropped 2; count of bases not matched to a gene: 2.

The V gene is TRBV30, the J gene TRBJ2-6, with D tentatively TRBD1 (5 bases). Trimming removed 2 bases at V and 4 bases at J, with 6 bases between. This CDR3 spans 13 amino acids. Germline-derived CDR1 and CDR2 are GTSNPN and SVGIG (reference sequence). The CDR3 region is CAWSQGGANVLTF. The CDR3 DNA reads as TGTGCCTGGAGTCAGGGAGGGGCCAACGTCCTGACTTTC.

This rearrangement joins TRBV3-1 (or the pseudogene TRBV3-2) to TRBJ1-4; tentatively, D is TRBD1 (5 bases). The CDR3 is made up of 16 amino acids. The ends were cut back, 3 bases at V and 2 bases at J, with 13 bases in the middle. Germline V gene sequence: CDR1 LGHDT, CDR2 YNNKEL (reference sequence). CDR3 sequence: CASSHGPRGTNEKLFF. DNA of the CDR3: TGTGCCAGCAGCCATGGGCCGCGGGGCACTAATGAAAAACTGTTTTTT.

The genes are TRBV28 and TRBJ1-1; D is ambiguous. The CDR3 runs to 13 residues. V was pared by 1 base and J by 4 bases, with 7 bases between. The germline V gene has CDR1 MDHEN and CDR2 SYDVKM. The CDR3 nucleotides are TGTGCCAGCAGTTTATTACATACCACTGAAGCTTTCTTT. Its protein is CASSLLHTTEAFF.

V is TRBV11-2 and J is TRBJ1-1; no reliable D call. This CDR3 contains 12 residues. The V gene's germline CDR1 is SGHAT and CDR2 FQNNGV. With 5 bases removed from V and 4 bases from J, the gap between germline ends came to 8 bases. Written as DNA, the CDR3 is TGTGCCAGCAGCCGGGGAAGCACTGAAGCTTTCTTT. This encodes CASSRGSTEAFF.

In regard to this clone: This specimen includes other DNA sequences encoding the same CDR3. The chain is built from TRBV27 and TRBJ1-5, with D maybe TRBD1 (6 bases). CDR1 and CDR2 (germline): MNHEY, SMNVEV (reference sequence). The CDR3 length is 15 residues. The V gene lost 2 bases and the J gene lost 2 bases, with 10 bases spanning the gap. The CDR3 loop is CASSLNRVGNQPQHF. The CDR3 DNA reads as TGTGCCAGCAGTTTAAACAGGGTTGGCAATCAGCCCCAGCATTTT.

The chain links TRBV27 to TRBJ2-7; 11 bases fit TRBD2. Germline assignment: CDR1 MNHEY and CDR2 SMNVEV (reference sequence). V shed 2 bases and J 4 bases; nucleotides not matched to a gene: 4. The CDR3 sequence is 15 residues long. CDR3 loop: CASSLMASGGYEQYF. CDR3 sequence (DNA): TGTGCCAGCAGTTTAATGGCTAGCGGGGGGTACGAGCAGTACTTC.

The chain recombines TRBV7-9 with TRBJ1-3; no firm D call. The V end was cut by 2 bases, the J end by 1 base, with 6 bases between. Germline CDR1 is SEHNR and CDR2 is FQNEAQ (reference sequence). The CDR3 contains 14 residues. As DNA, the CDR3 is TGTGCCAGCAGCTTACGAGGGTCTGGAAACACCATATATTTT. Its protein product is CASSLRGSGNTIYF.

The chain joins TRBV27 to TRBJ2-1; TRBD2 matches 7 bases. There are 14 residues in the CDR3. V was pared by 1 base and J by 7 bases, with 4 bases of the junction left unmatched. CDR1 and CDR2 from the germline V gene are MNHEY and SMNVEV (reference sequence). Here the CDR3 DNA reads TGTGCCAGCAGTTTATTGGGAGGGCAGAATGAGCAGTTCTTC. It specifies CASSLLGGQNEQFF.

This clone was seen just once. The sample carries other DNA sequences with the same CDR3. This rearrangement joins TRBV27 to TRBJ2-7; 7 bases line up with TRBD2. This CDR3 has 14 residues. The V segment lost 2 bases and the J segment 0 bases; nucleotides outside the gene matches: 1. In germline, CDR1 is MNHEY, CDR2 SMNVEV (reference sequence). CDR3 in DNA: TGTGCCAGCAGTTTAGCGGGAGACTCCTACGAGCAGTACTTC. Its translation is CASSLAGDSYEQYF.

The chain links TRBV5-5 to TRBJ2-5, with 9 bases that match TRBD2. Germline-derived CDR1 and CDR2 are SGHKS and YYEKEE (reference sequence). The V segment lost 0 bases and the J segment 4 bases; nucleotides outside the gene matches: 7. The CDR3 totals 16 residues. Here the CDR3 reads CASSLVRGRDLETQYF. CDR3 DNA: TGTGCCAGCAGCTTGGTTCGCGGGAGGGATCTAGAGACCCAGTACTTC.

This chain connects TRBV6-1 to TRBJ2-1, with 8 bases matching TRBD2. J lost 0 bases, V lost 2 bases, and 6 bases had no gene match. This CDR3 has 17 residues. Germline V lookup: CDR1 MNHNS, CDR2 SASEGT. The CDR3 loop is CASSERKGTSSYNEQFF. The CDR3 DNA sequence: TGTGCCAGCAGTGAAAGGAAAGGGACTAGCTCCTACAATGAGCAGTTCTTC.

The chain combines TRBV7-9 with TRBJ2-3; 9 bases agree with TRBD1. Germline trimming cut 5 bases from V and 5 bases from J; bases unmatched to any gene: 5. The CDR3 has 14 residues. CDR1 is SEHNR, CDR2 FQNEAQ, per germline (reference sequence). CDR3 DNA sequence: TGTGCCAGCAGCCCGGGACAGGGAGGAGATACGCAGTATTTT. Translated, it gives CASSPGQGGDTQYF.

The DNA for the CDR3 is TGTGCCAGCGGCGCGTCTGGGACACCAAATTCTCCAGGCACTGAAGCTTTCTTT. Its protein product is CASGASGTPNSPGTEAFF. The J gene is TRBJ1-1, the V gene TRBV9; D is perhaps TRBD1 (6 bases). The CDR3 is 18 amino acids. Trimming shortened V by 7 bases and J by 4 bases, and 29 bases separated the two germline ends. Germline V gene data show CDR1 as SGDLS and CDR2 as YYNGEE.